The 29 T cell receptor beta chains below were found in one sample sequenced in a study of CD8 T cells in Susac syndrome. RNA amounts of roughly 0.45 to 1 ug underwent reverse transcription with random hexamers. MiXCR, run by TCRdb on the immunoSEQ multiplex PCR reads, gives a single entry per CDR3 protein. In the table there are approximately 120,000 distinct CDR3 sequences, around 95% of which are singletons. What was sequenced was CD8+ T cells from PBMCs. Source of these receptors: a human donor with Susac syndrome.

The CDR3 region has the DNA TGTGCGGTGGGGGACTCAAACCAAGAGACCCAGTACTTC. Encoded protein: CAVGDSNQETQYF. The chain employs TRBV12-3 or TRBV12-4 and TRBJ2-5, with D maybe TRBD2 (6 bases). The CDR3 has 13 amino acids.

This rearrangement joins TRBV7-9 to TRBJ1-2; D might be TRBD1 (6 bases). V shed 5 bases and J shed 6 bases, with 19 bases lying between them. Germline V gene sequence: CDR1 SEHNR, CDR2 FQNEAQ (reference sequence). This CDR3 is built from 15 residues. This CDR3 reads CASSPSSDSFDGYTF. CDR3 in DNA: TGTGCCAGCAGCCCGTCTTCGGACAGTTTTGATGGCTACACCTTC.

The chain links TRBV15 to TRBJ2-5; maybe TRBD1 (5 bases). CDR1 is LNHNV and CDR2 is YYDKDF in the germline V gene (reference sequence). Trimming removed 0 bases from V and 2 bases from J, with 10 bases in between. The CDR3 loop spans 15 amino acids. CDR3 amino acids: CATSRDGHTQETQYF. In DNA form, the CDR3 reads TGTGCCACCAGCAGAGATGGACACACACAAGAGACCCAGTACTTC.

The CDR3 region has the DNA TGTGCCAGCGCCGGGACAACGAACACCGGGGAGCTGTTTTTT. Its translation: CASAGTTNTGELFF. This chain connects TRBV27 to TRBJ2-2, with D perhaps TRBD1 (6 bases). This CDR3 contains 14 residues. Trimming pared 8 bases from V and 0 bases from J, leaving 10 bases between. Germline CDR1 and CDR2: MNHEY and SMNVEV (reference sequence).

The rearrangement links TRBV7-9 to TRBJ1-1; the D is unclear. Trimming pared 3 bases from V and 4 bases from J, leaving 6 bases between. CDR3 size: 12 residues. Germline values: CDR1 SEHNR, CDR2 FQNEAQ (reference sequence). DNA for the CDR3: TGTGCCAGCAGCTTTGTCGGCACTGAAGCTTTCTTT. Translation: CASSFVGTEAFF.

The J gene is TRBJ1-2, the V gene TRBV20-1; possible D gene TRBD1, 6 bases. The germline gives CDR1 DFQATT, CDR2 SNEGSKA (reference sequence). This CDR3 region has 15 residues. Between the trimmed V and J ends, which lost 4 bases and 2 bases, there was a span of 17 bases. CDR3 in amino acids: CSAIEDSEGNYGYTF. The CDR3, as DNA: TGCAGTGCTATTGAGGACAGTGAGGGGAACTATGGCTACACCTTC.

The V call is TRBV27, the J call TRBJ2-2; 7 nucleotides match TRBD2. CDR1 and CDR2 (germline): MNHEY, SMNVEV (reference sequence). Germline trimming cut 2 bases from V and 4 bases from J; bases unmatched to any gene: 4. The CDR3 runs 15 residues. In nucleotides, the CDR3 is TGTGCCAGCAGTTTAAGCGGGGAGGGCACCGGGGAGCTGTTTTTT. Translation: CASSLSGEGTGELFF.

V gene TRBV5-1 combines with J gene TRBJ2-3; no definite D call. Germline CDR1 SGHRS, CDR2 YFSETQ. The CDR3 is 12 residues long. The germline V and J ends were trimmed by 6 bases and 0 bases, with 5 bases remaining between them. The CDR3 region is CASKESTDTQYF. The CDR3 DNA reads as TGCGCCAGCAAGGAGAGCACAGATACGCAGTATTTT. The full variable domain, in which reference TRBV5-1 and TRBJ2-3 provide the parts outside the CDR3, is KAGVTQTPRYLIKTRGQQVTLSCSPISGHRSVSWYQQTPGQGLQFLFEYFSETQRNKGNFPGRFSGRQFSNSRSEMNVSTLELGDSALYLCASKESTDTQYFGPGTRLTVL.

This chain connects TRBV4-1 to TRBJ1-6; perhaps TRBD1 as D (6 bases). The CDR3 is 18 residues long. CDR1 MGHRA and CDR2 YSYEKL come from the germline V gene. Trimming pared 0 bases from V and 8 bases from J, leaving 20 bases between. The CDR3 here is CASSQDPSWTEQDSPLHF. The CDR3 bases are TGCGCCAGCAGCCAAGATCCATCTTGGACAGAGCAGGATTCACCCCTCCACTTT.

The chain links TRBV4-1 to TRBJ2-5; TRBD2 agrees at 9 bases. The CDR3 runs 15 residues. Unmatched junction bases numbered 11, after V lost 8 bases and J lost 4 bases. Per germline, CDR1 MGHRA and CDR2 YSYEKL. CDR3 loop: CASGSVSGGGETQYF. Written as DNA, the CDR3 is TGCGCCAGCGGGTCGGTTAGCGGGGGAGGAGAGACCCAGTACTTC.

The V gene is TRBV20-1, the J gene TRBJ1-3; weak D call: TRBD1 (5 bases). The CDR3 has 17 residues. Trimming removed 0 bases from V and 0 bases from J, with 15 bases in between. The germline V gene encodes CDR1 DFQATT and CDR2 SNEGSKA (reference sequence). The CDR3 loop is CSARDQGAQDSGNTIYF. Here the CDR3 DNA reads TGCAGTGCTAGAGATCAGGGAGCTCAGGACTCTGGAAACACCATATATTTT.

The chain is built from TRBV2 and TRBJ1-5; D is unclear. Germline CDR1 reads SNHLY; CDR2 reads FYNNEI. Trimming took off 4 bases at V and 6 bases at J, with 4 bases between the two ends. This CDR3 has 11 residues. The CDR3 is CASSGGQPQHF. The CDR3 DNA sequence: TGTGCCAGCAGTGGCGGTCAGCCCCAGCATTTT.

Here the CDR3 DNA reads TGTGCCAGCAGCGTAAGAGGAGAGCCTGAAGCTTTCTTT. Its protein product is CASSVRGEPEAFF. This chain connects TRBV9 to TRBJ1-1, with D unclear. V was pared by 1 base and J by 6 bases, with 10 bases between. The V gene's germline CDR1 is SGDLS and CDR2 YYNGEE. CDR3 size: 13 residues. Using reference TRBV9 and TRBJ1-1 for the parts outside the CDR3, the full variable domain is DSGVTQTPKHLITATGQRVTLRCSPRSGDLSVYWYQQSLDQGLQFLIQYYNGEERAKGNILERFSAQQFPDLHSELNLSSLELGDSALYFCASSVRGEPEAFFGQGTRLTVV.

V is TRBV4-3 and J is TRBJ2-7, with D unresolved. The V gene's germline CDR1 is LGHNA and CDR2 YSLEER. This CDR3 has 13 residues. The V and J ends lost 0 bases and 7 bases respectively, with 10 bases between them. DNA of the CDR3: TGCGCCAGCAGCCAAGAGGACGACTCGGAGCAGTACTTC. Its protein is CASSQEDDSEQYF.

The chain couples TRBV15 to TRBJ1-6; perhaps TRBD1 as D (6 bases). The germline gives CDR1 LNHNV, CDR2 YYDKDF (reference sequence). Trimming removed 0 bases from V and 14 bases from J, with 14 bases in between. The CDR3 contains 14 residues. The CDR3 here is CATSRDRQADSLHF. CDR3 coding DNA: TGTGCCACCAGCAGAGATCGACAGGCAGACTCCCTCCACTTT.

This rearrangement joins TRBV11-2 to TRBJ1-1, with 7 bases aligning to TRBD1. The CDR3 contains 15 residues. The ends lost 5 bases at V and 3 bases at J; junction bases unmatched: 9. Germline V lookup: CDR1 SGHAT, CDR2 FQNNGV. The CDR3 DNA is TGTGCCAGCAGCCAATGGGTGGGACAGTACACTGAAGCTTTCTTT. Protein sequence: CASSQWVGQYTEAFF. The full variable domain, in which reference TRBV11-2 and TRBJ1-1 provide the parts outside the CDR3, is EAGVAQSPRYKIIEKRQSVAFWCNPISGHATLYWYQQILGQGPKLLIQFQNNGVVDDSQLPKDRFSAERLKGVDSTLKIQPAKLEDSAVYLCASSQWVGQYTEAFFGQGTRLTVV.

The chain has TRBV7-3 and TRBJ2-1; 8 bases map to TRBD1. V was clipped by 2 bases and J by 7 bases; unmatched bases: 13. The CDR3 is 17 residues long. From germline, CDR1 is SGHTA and CDR2 FQGTGA. The CDR3, as DNA: TGTGCCAGCAGCTTAGAATCCGCGGCCCGACAGGGGAATGAGCAGTTCTTC. Protein sequence: CASSLESAARQGNEQFF.

The rearrangement links TRBV24-1 to TRBJ1-1, with D unresolved. The ends were cut back, 9 bases at V and 1 base at J, with 8 bases in the middle. CDR1 is KGHDR and CDR2 is SFDVKD in the germline V gene. This CDR3 contains 12 residues. The CDR3 DNA reads TGTGCCACCTCCAAGGGGAACACTGAAGCTTTCTTT. It yields the protein CATSKGNTEAFF.

The CDR3 DNA reads TGTGCCAGCAGCTTAAGCAGCCTAGCGGGAGGATTGAATGAGCAGTTCTTC. It specifies CASSLSSLAGGLNEQFF. The chain joins TRBV7-3 to TRBJ2-1, with 11 bases aligning to TRBD2. V lost 1 base to trimming and J lost 7 bases; unmatched junction nucleotides: 9. Germline lookup yields CDR1 SGHTA and CDR2 FQGTGA. The CDR3 is made up of 17 amino acids.

The V gene is TRBV21-1, the J gene TRBJ1-4. TRBV21-1 is reported as a pseudogene. The length of the CDR3 is 17 residues. CDR3 bases: TGTGCCAGCTCCCCCTCCCCAGCCCTGGTCCCCCGTGAAAAACTGTTTTTT. Its translation is CASSPSPALVPREKLFF.

J is TRBJ2-1 and V is TRBV5-4; weak D call: TRBD2 (6 bases). With 7 bases removed from V and 4 bases from J, the gap between germline ends came to 15 bases. The CDR3 has 14 residues. The V gene's germline CDR1 is SGHNT and CDR2 YYREEE (reference sequence). CDR3 in DNA: TGTGCCAGCCGACCCTGGACTACTTACAATGAGCAGTTCTTC. This translates into CASRPWTTYNEQFF.

The chain employs TRBV30 and TRBJ1-5, with TRBD1 as a possible D gene (6 bases). The CDR3 consists of 14 residues. Trimming pared 2 bases from V and 6 bases from J, leaving 14 bases between. Per the germline V gene, CDR1 is GTSNPN and CDR2 is SVGIG (reference sequence). The CDR3 nucleotides are TGTGCCTGGAGTCCCGGGGGCGGGACTCAGCCCCAGCATTTT. It is translated as CAWSPGGGTQPQHF.

This clonotype has a single count. The rearrangement uses TRBV11-2 and TRBJ2-5, with 8 positions matching TRBD1. Trimming took 5 bases from V and 4 from J; bases not matched to a gene: 6. Germline loops: CDR1 SGHAT, CDR2 FQNNGV. The CDR3 extends over 14 amino acids. In DNA form, the CDR3 reads TGTGCCAGCAGCCCCCGGACAGGGCTAGAGACCCAGTACTTC. Translating it yields CASSPRTGLETQYF. Based on the CDR3 plus reference TRBV11-2 and TRBJ2-5, the full variable domain is EAGVAQSPRYKIIEKRQSVAFWCNPISGHATLYWYQQILGQGPKLLIQFQNNGVVDDSQLPKDRFSAERLKGVDSTLKIQPAKLEDSAVYLCASSPRTGLETQYFGPGTRLLVL.

This chain uses TRBV20-1 with TRBJ1-1, with 8 bases fitting TRBD1. Germline V gene data show CDR1 as DFQATT and CDR2 as SNEGSKA (reference sequence). The V and J ends lost 0 bases and 3 bases, in that order; junction bases with no gene match: 3. The CDR3 contains 14 residues. For the CDR3, the DNA is TGCAGTGCTAGAGATCGACAGGGGTACACTGAAGCTTTCTTT. Translating it yields CSARDRQGYTEAFF.

The chain recombines TRBV15 with TRBJ2-7; D ambiguous. Germline CDR1 and CDR2: LNHNV and YYDKDF (reference sequence). V was clipped by 1 base and J by 1 base, with 11 bases between them. This CDR3 comprises 15 residues. This CDR3 reads CATSRAPVPSYEQYF. CDR3 coding DNA: TGTGCCACCAGCAGAGCGCCGGTACCGTCCTACGAGCAGTACTTC.

The CDR3 DNA is TGCAGTGCTGGTCTACCGGGACAGGGTCGGGGGGGGTCTAATCAGCCCCAGCATTTT. This translates into CSAGLPGQGRGGSNQPQHF. The chain uses TRBV20-1 and TRBJ1-5, with 9 bases fitting TRBD1. In germline, CDR1 is DFQATT, CDR2 SNEGSKA (reference sequence). The trim removed 5 bases at V and 4 bases at J, leaving 21 bases unmatched. The CDR3 loop spans 19 amino acids.

The rearrangement links TRBV7-6 to TRBJ2-7; TRBD1 matches 7 bases. Per germline, CDR1 SGHVS and CDR2 FNYEAQ. CDR3 length: 15 residues. J gave up 7 bases and V 5 bases, and 14 bases lay outside the gene matches. The chain's CDR3 is CASSQQPDRSREQYF. CDR3 sequence (DNA): TGTGCCAGCAGCCAACAACCGGACAGGTCCAGAGAGCAGTACTTC.

The genes are TRBV27 and TRBJ2-3; D is ambiguous. V dropped 3 bases and J dropped 2 bases, with 12 bases sitting between them. CDR1 and CDR2 from the germline V gene are MNHEY and SMNVEV (reference sequence). This CDR3 contains 15 residues. The CDR3 sequence is CASSFGTEYTDTQYF. The CDR3 DNA sequence: TGTGCCAGCAGTTTCGGTACGGAATACACAGATACGCAGTATTTT.

V gene TRBV29-1 combines with J gene TRBJ2-7, with 7 bases identical to TRBD1. V lost 1 base and J lost 3; bases outside the gene matches: 3. From germline, CDR1 is SQVTM and CDR2 ANQGSEA. This CDR3 region has 13 residues. DNA for the CDR3: TGCAGCGTTGAAGGCAGGGGGATCTACGAGCAGTACTTC. As protein: CSVEGRGIYEQYF.